These T cell receptor beta chains were read from a single sample in a study of response to subunit inactivated influenza vaccine. Using its own MiXCR run on the RT-PCR reads, TCRdb lists one record per CDR3 protein. The sample has roughly 290,000 distinct CDR3 sequences; 21% are singletons. The source was PBMCs from blood, collected roughly 20 months after vaccination. The origin of the receptors is a man aged 50-75 years who received an inactivated influenza vaccine. Both conserved end residues are part of each CDR3. The order of the fields is J gene, V gene, D gene, clone size, CDR3 protein, CDR3 DNA. A D gene is named only where the DNA matches it firmly. Clone size is shown for a subset of rows, as once, few, many or a class of expanded clone.

j_gene: TRBJ1-3
v_gene: TRBV25-1
d_gene: -
abundance: few
CDR3aa: CASDRGNTIYF
CDR3nt: TGTGCCAGCGACAGAGGAAACACCATATATTTT

j_gene: TRBJ2-6
v_gene: TRBV5-6
d_gene: -
abundance: few
CDR3aa: CASSLPELGVLTF
CDR3nt: TGTGCCAGCAGCTTGCCAGAGTTAGGCGTCCTGACTTTC

j_gene: TRBJ1-6
v_gene: TRBV5-1
d_gene: -
abundance: many
CDR3aa: CASSLRQGQNSPLHF
CDR3nt: TGCGCCAGCAGCTTGAGGCAGGGCCAAAATTCACCCCTCCACTTT

j_gene: TRBJ1-5
v_gene: TRBV5-5
d_gene: -
abundance: many
CDR3aa: CASSLSGPHQPQHF
CDR3nt: TGTGCCAGCAGCTTGTCCGGACCTCATCAGCCCCAGCATTTT

j_gene: TRBJ2-1
v_gene: TRBV3-1
d_gene: TRBD1
abundance: -
CDR3aa: CASSHRRDRIFQGSYNEQFF
CDR3nt: TGTGCCAGCAGCCACCGCCGGGACAGGATCTTCCAAGGCTCCTACAATGAGCAGTTCTTC

j_gene: TRBJ1-1
v_gene: TRBV6-1
d_gene: TRBD1
abundance: few
CDR3aa: CASTGQGYTEAFF
CDR3nt: TGTGCCAGCACTGGACAGGGTTACACTGAAGCTTTCTTT

j_gene: TRBJ2-3
v_gene: TRBV29-1
d_gene: -
abundance: many
CDR3aa: CSVRRGPDTQYF
CDR3nt: TGCAGCGTCAGAAGGGGCCCAGATACGCAGTATTTT

j_gene: TRBJ2-1
v_gene: TRBV29-1
d_gene: TRBD2
abundance: few
CDR3aa: CSVSGLAGLLYYEQFF
CDR3nt: TGCAGCGTTTCAGGACTAGCGGGATTGCTTTACTATGAGCAGTTCTTC

j_gene: TRBJ1-2
v_gene: TRBV29-1
d_gene: -
abundance: few
CDR3aa: CSVWGGGYGYTF
CDR3nt: TGCAGCGTTTGGGGGGGAGGGTATGGCTACACCTTC

j_gene: TRBJ1-1
v_gene: TRBV3-1
d_gene: -
abundance: -
CDR3aa: CASSQTSLGKVGGTEAFF
CDR3nt: TGTGCCAGCAGCCAAACTAGTTTAGGGAAAGTGGGTGGCACTGAAGCTTTCTTT

j_gene: TRBJ2-1
v_gene: TRBV14
d_gene: -
abundance: -
CDR3aa: CASSYDPAATGDEQFF
CDR3nt: TGTGCCAGCAGTTATGACCCGGCTGCCACGGGGGATGAGCAGTTCTTC

j_gene: TRBJ2-5
v_gene: TRBV5-1
d_gene: -
abundance: many
CDR3aa: CASSLDSQETQYF
CDR3nt: TGTGCCAGCAGCTTAGATTCTCAAGAGACCCAGTACTTC

j_gene: TRBJ2-5
v_gene: TRBV3-1
d_gene: -
abundance: few
CDR3aa: CASSWGGGQETQYF
CDR3nt: TGTGCCAGCAGCTGGGGAGGGGGTCAAGAGACCCAGTACTTC

j_gene: TRBJ1-2
v_gene: TRBV4-2
d_gene: -
abundance: few
CDR3aa: CASSRNRDNYGYTF
CDR3nt: TGTGCCAGCAGCCGCAACAGGGACAACTATGGCTACACCTTC

j_gene: TRBJ2-1
v_gene: TRBV20-1
d_gene: TRBD2
abundance: -
CDR3aa: CSAFDAGERNEQFF
CDR3nt: TGCAGTGCTTTCGATGCGGGAGAAAGGAATGAGCAGTTCTTC

j_gene: TRBJ1-6
v_gene: TRBV20-1
d_gene: TRBD1
abundance: few
CDR3aa: CSARETGGNSPLHF
CDR3nt: TGCAGTGCTAGAGAGACAGGGGGGAATTCACCCCTCCACTTT

j_gene: TRBJ2-1
v_gene: TRBV20-1
d_gene: -
abundance: few
CDR3aa: CSAPTGTPDNEQFF
CDR3nt: TGCAGTGCCCCGACCGGGACTCCGGACAATGAGCAGTTCTTC

j_gene: TRBJ1-2
v_gene: TRBV3-1
d_gene: -
abundance: many
CDR3aa: CASSQEPRAFPFGYTF
CDR3nt: TGTGCCAGCAGCCAAGAACCCAGGGCCTTTCCTTTCGGCTACACCTTC

j_gene: TRBJ2-1
v_gene: TRBV5-1
d_gene: -
abundance: -
CDR3aa: CASSPEGALTNEQFF
CDR3nt: TGCGCCAGCAGCCCGGAAGGGGCCCTTACCAATGAGCAGTTCTTC

j_gene: TRBJ2-7
v_gene: TRBV27
d_gene: -
abundance: few
CDR3aa: CASSLWLTRGLADEQYF
CDR3nt: TGTGCCAGCAGTTTATGGTTGACCAGGGGATTGGCGGACGAGCAGTACTTC

j_gene: TRBJ1-2
v_gene: TRBV29-1
d_gene: -
abundance: many
CDR3aa: CSVDPSSGGGYGYTF
CDR3nt: TGCAGCGTTGACCCCTCCAGCGGGGGCGGCTATGGCTACACCTTC

j_gene: TRBJ1-6
v_gene: TRBV7-2
d_gene: -
abundance: many
CDR3aa: CASSLVRNSPLHF
CDR3nt: TGTGCCAGCAGCTTAGTGCGGAATTCACCCCTCCACTTT

j_gene: TRBJ2-1
v_gene: TRBV12-3/TRBV12-4
d_gene: TRBD1
abundance: -
CDR3aa: CASSLTGVRGYEQFF
CDR3nt: TGTGCCAGCAGCCTGACAGGGGTGAGGGGGTATGAGCAGTTCTTC

j_gene: TRBJ2-7
v_gene: TRBV7-8
d_gene: TRBD1
abundance: -
CDR3aa: CASSPTPGQGSYEQYF
CDR3nt: TGTGCCAGCAGTCCAACTCCGGGACAGGGATCCTACGAGCAGTACTTC

j_gene: TRBJ2-1
v_gene: TRBV7-3
d_gene: -
abundance: few
CDR3aa: CASSSRGASYNEQFF
CDR3nt: TGTGCCAGCAGCTCCCGCGGGGCCTCCTACAATGAGCAGTTCTTC

j_gene: TRBJ1-1
v_gene: TRBV11-2
d_gene: TRBD1
abundance: many
CDR3aa: CASSKTGRITEAFF
CDR3nt: TGTGCCAGCAGCAAGACAGGGCGGATCACTGAAGCTTTCTTT

j_gene: TRBJ1-1
v_gene: TRBV15
d_gene: TRBD1
abundance: -
CDR3aa: CATSGHGTATSEAFF
CDR3nt: TGTGCCACCAGCGGCCACGGGACAGCCACGAGTGAAGCTTTCTTT

j_gene: TRBJ1-2
v_gene: TRBV5-1
d_gene: -
abundance: -
CDR3aa: CASSFRTENVDYGYTF
CDR3nt: TGCGCCAGCAGCTTTAGGACAGAAAACGTCGACTATGGCTACACCTTC

j_gene: TRBJ1-1
v_gene: TRBV18
d_gene: -
abundance: -
CDR3aa: CVSSQQPGDGTEAFF
CDR3nt: TGTGTCAGCTCACAGCAACCGGGGGACGGAACTGAAGCTTTCTTT

j_gene: TRBJ1-5
v_gene: TRBV19
d_gene: -
abundance: few
CDR3aa: CASSMVKTGLNQPQHF
CDR3nt: TGTGCCAGTAGTATGGTAAAGACAGGACTCAATCAGCCCCAGCATTTT

j_gene: TRBJ1-1
v_gene: TRBV6-2/TRBV6-3
d_gene: TRBD1
abundance: many
CDR3aa: CASRTRTGVITEAFF
CDR3nt: TGTGCCAGCCGAACGAGGACAGGGGTTATAACTGAAGCTTTCTTT

j_gene: TRBJ2-3
v_gene: TRBV7-2
d_gene: TRBD2
abundance: -
CDR3aa: CASSIRLAGTDTQYF
CDR3nt: TGTGCCAGCAGCATCAGACTAGCGGGAACAGATACGCAGTATTTT

j_gene: TRBJ1-5
v_gene: TRBV19
d_gene: -
abundance: few
CDR3aa: CASSIRPRPGQGQPQHF
CDR3nt: TGTGCCAGTAGTATACGCCCCCGCCCGGGTCAGGGTCAGCCCCAGCATTTT

j_gene: TRBJ2-6
v_gene: TRBV24-1
d_gene: -
abundance: -
CDR3aa: CATSDGASGANVLTF
CDR3nt: TGTGCCACCAGTGACGGGGCATCTGGGGCCAACGTCCTGACTTTC

j_gene: TRBJ1-5
v_gene: TRBV5-1
d_gene: -
abundance: few
CDR3aa: CASSFSGVGQPQHF
CDR3nt: TGCGCCAGCAGCTTCTCCGGGGTGGGACAGCCCCAGCATTTT

j_gene: TRBJ1-2
v_gene: TRBV4-1
d_gene: TRBD1
abundance: many
CDR3aa: CASSQDGQGAYGYTF
CDR3nt: TGCGCCAGCAGCCAGGATGGACAGGGCGCTTATGGCTACACCTTC

j_gene: TRBJ2-2
v_gene: TRBV27
d_gene: -
abundance: -
CDR3aa: CASSPGLTAPGELFF
CDR3nt: TGTGCCAGCAGCCCGGGACTGACGGCCCCCGGGGAGCTGTTTTTT

j_gene: TRBJ2-1
v_gene: TRBV5-1
d_gene: TRBD1
abundance: few
CDR3aa: CASSSGQIDNEQFF
CDR3nt: TGCGCCAGCAGTTCGGGACAGATCGACAATGAGCAGTTCTTC

j_gene: TRBJ2-2
v_gene: TRBV24-1
d_gene: TRBD1
abundance: -
CDR3aa: CATSDSKRDRSNGELFF
CDR3nt: TGTGCCACCAGTGATTCCAAGAGGGACAGGTCTAACGGGGAGCTGTTTTTT

j_gene: TRBJ1-2
v_gene: TRBV6-2/TRBV6-3
d_gene: TRBD1
abundance: -
CDR3aa: CASSYSIQGASYTF
CDR3nt: TGTGCCAGCAGTTACTCGATCCAGGGGGCAAGCTACACCTTC

j_gene: TRBJ2-6
v_gene: TRBV20-1
d_gene: -
abundance: -
CDR3aa: CSAVGANVLTF
CDR3nt: TGCAGTGCTGTTGGGGCCAACGTCCTGACTTTC

j_gene: TRBJ2-7
v_gene: TRBV25-1
d_gene: -
abundance: once
CDR3aa: CASSADRPDKSEQYF
CDR3nt: TGTGCCAGCAGTGCTGACCGCCCCGACAAGTCCGAGCAGTACTTC

j_gene: TRBJ2-4
v_gene: TRBV28
d_gene: TRBD2
abundance: -
CDR3aa: CASSSSGGANIQYF
CDR3nt: TGTGCCAGCAGTTCTAGCGGGGGGGCGAACATTCAGTACTTC

j_gene: TRBJ1-2
v_gene: TRBV7-8
d_gene: TRBD1
abundance: -
CDR3aa: CASSLDGTDYGYTF
CDR3nt: TGTGCCAGCAGCTTAGATGGGACAGACTATGGCTACACCTTC

j_gene: TRBJ1-6
v_gene: TRBV27
d_gene: -
abundance: few
CDR3aa: CASSFVGGSYNSPLHF
CDR3nt: TGTGCCAGCAGTTTTGTAGGGGGCTCCTATAATTCACCCCTCCACTTT

j_gene: TRBJ2-1
v_gene: TRBV5-4
d_gene: -
abundance: few
CDR3aa: CASSLDTVYNEQFF
CDR3nt: TGTGCCAGCAGCTTGGATACAGTCTACAATGAGCAGTTCTTC

j_gene: TRBJ2-2
v_gene: TRBV20-1
d_gene: TRBD2
abundance: few
CDR3aa: CSAKPGLGTGELFF
CDR3nt: TGCAGTGCGAAGCCCGGACTAGGAACCGGGGAGCTGTTTTTT

j_gene: TRBJ2-3
v_gene: TRBV20-1
d_gene: TRBD1
abundance: few
CDR3aa: CSASVGQGATDTQYF
CDR3nt: TGCAGTGCTAGTGTAGGACAGGGGGCAACAGATACGCAGTATTTT

j_gene: TRBJ2-1
v_gene: TRBV28
d_gene: TRBD2
abundance: -
CDR3aa: CASSVAGESYNEQFF
CDR3nt: TGTGCCAGCAGCGTAGCGGGAGAGAGCTACAATGAGCAGTTCTTC

j_gene: TRBJ1-5
v_gene: TRBV3-1
d_gene: -
abundance: -
CDR3aa: CASSQDRYGQPQHF
CDR3nt: TGTGCCAGCAGCCAAGACAGATATGGTCAGCCCCAGCATTTT

j_gene: TRBJ2-5
v_gene: TRBV10-3
d_gene: -
abundance: few
CDR3aa: CAISEGPETQYF
CDR3nt: TGTGCCATCAGTGAGGGGCCAGAGACCCAGTACTTC

j_gene: TRBJ2-3
v_gene: TRBV9
d_gene: TRBD1
abundance: -
CDR3aa: CASSEDRERVSDTQYF
CDR3nt: TGTGCCAGCAGCGAGGACAGGGAGAGGGTGTCAGATACGCAGTATTTT

j_gene: TRBJ2-7
v_gene: TRBV6-2/TRBV6-3
d_gene: -
abundance: -
CDR3aa: CASSYFFYEQYF
CDR3nt: TGTGCCAGCAGTTACTTCTTCTACGAGCAGTACTTC

j_gene: TRBJ2-1
v_gene: TRBV7-9
d_gene: -
abundance: -
CDR3aa: CASSRPRRQGNEQFF
CDR3nt: TGTGCCAGCAGTCGCCCCAGACGCCAGGGCAATGAGCAGTTCTTC

j_gene: TRBJ2-2
v_gene: TRBV11-2
d_gene: -
abundance: -
CDR3aa: CASSLSLDTGELFF
CDR3nt: TGTGCCAGCAGCTTATCGCTAGACACCGGGGAGCTGTTTTTT

j_gene: TRBJ1-1
v_gene: TRBV7-2
d_gene: -
abundance: -
CDR3aa: CASSLVWETATEAFF
CDR3nt: TGTGCCAGCAGCTTAGTATGGGAGACTGCCACTGAAGCTTTCTTT

j_gene: TRBJ2-1
v_gene: TRBV24-1
d_gene: TRBD2
abundance: few
CDR3aa: CATSDLPSTSDLKQFF
CDR3nt: TGTGCCACCAGTGATTTGCCCTCGACTAGCGACCTAAAGCAGTTCTTC

j_gene: TRBJ1-2
v_gene: TRBV11-2
d_gene: -
abundance: -
CDR3aa: CASSTLTLNYCYTF
CDR3nt: TGTGCCAGCAGTACCCTTACCCTTAACTATTGCTACACCTTC

j_gene: TRBJ2-2
v_gene: TRBV21-1
d_gene: -
abundance: many
CDR3aa: CASSKSGDTGEGELFF
CDR3nt: TGTGCCAGCAGCAAATCAGGGGATACAGGGGAGGGGGAGCTGTTTTTT